This T cell receptor (beta chain) was identified in a study of PD-1 blockade in classical Hodgkin lymphoma. General study findings and limits: The baseline diversity of complete responders showed similarity to that of newly diagnosed patients.

Points on this clone: What it recognizes is unknown.

Germline V CDR1 and CDR2: SGHDT, YYEEEE. The CDR3 is 14 residues long. V lost 5 bases and J lost 0, with 12 bases in between. TCRdb keeps only in-frame clones here, not all; method: immunoSEQ multiplex PCR. This sample has fewer than 100,000 clones, with roughly nine tenths found just once. No patient escaped relapse after autologous stem cell transplantation, and brentuximab vedotin exposure varied. The receptor's source is a human donor with classical Hodgkin lymphoma. Here the sequenced sample was peripheral blood mononuclear cells (PBMCs), taken at baseline. V usage is TRBV5-6 and J usage is TRBJ2-7, with a weak D call TRBD2 (7 bases). The CDR3 here is CASRQGGASYEQYF. The CDR3 DNA reads as TGTGCCAGCAGGCAAGGGGGGGCCTCCTACGAGCAGTACTTC.